The rows below give T cell receptor beta chains drawn from one sample of a study of regulatory T cells in long-lasting Graves disease. One entry per CDR3 protein, called by TCRdb with MiXCR from the multiplex PCR reads. The sample lists 400,000 to 550,000 distinct CDR3 sequences, 16% seen once, with approximately 12% in the top ten. These sequences were also reported in another study, on T cells in Graves' hyperthyroidism and ophthalmopathy.

Sample: peripheral blood mononuclear cells (PBMCs), taken at new diagnosis, from a patient treated with antithyroid drugs. The receptors come from a woman between 25 and 40 years old with Graves disease. The CDR3 runs from the conserved cysteine through the conserved F or W. The D gene is left open where the match is weak. Clone size is stated in some rows and not others, as once, few, many or a class when expanded.

j_gene | abundance | v_gene | d_gene | CDR3nt | CDR3aa
TRBJ1-1 | few | TRBV12-3/TRBV12-4 | TRBD1 | TGTGCCAGCAGTTTTGACAGGGAGGACACTGAAGCTTTCTTT | CASSFDREDTEAFF
TRBJ2-7 | many | TRBV12-3/TRBV12-4 | . | TGTGCCAGCAGTACCTTACTAGAAGAGCAGTACTTC | CASSTLLEEQYF
TRBJ2-7 | many | TRBV28 | TRBD1 | TGTGCCAGCAGTCTTCTGGCCCCTACCCGGACAGGGACCTACGAGCAGTACTTC | CASSLLAPTRTGTYEQYF
TRBJ1-5 | . | TRBV19 | . | TGTGCCAGTAGTATAGTCGGGGTGGGCAATCAGCCCCAGCATTTT | CASSIVGVGNQPQHF
TRBJ1-6 | many | TRBV20-1 | . | TGCAGTGCCCCGAAATCAGGGTCTGGTTCACCCCTCCACTTT | CSAPKSGSGSPLHF
TRBJ1-1 | . | TRBV27 | . | TGTGCCACCCTCGGGCAGTCGGGCACTGAAGCTTTCTTT | CATLGQSGTEAFF
TRBJ2-3 | many | TRBV28 | . | TGTGCCAGCCTGGACGAGAACACAGATACGCAGTATTTT | CASLDENTDTQYF
TRBJ1-2 | many | TRBV28 | . | TGTGCCAGCAGTTTATCTGGGGGCGTTGACTATGGCTACACCTTC | CASSLSGGVDYGYTF
TRBJ2-1 | many | TRBV6-1 | TRBD2 | TGTGCCAGTGAGTCCAGCGGGAGCTCCTACAATGAGCAGTTCTTC | CASESSGSSYNEQFF
TRBJ2-5 | . | TRBV7-9 | . | TGTGCCAGCAGCTTATTCGGGCAAGAGACCCAGTACTTC | CASSLFGQETQYF
TRBJ2-1 | many | TRBV11-1 | . | TGTGCCAGCAGCTTAAGGCTAGCCCTCAATGGGCAGTTCTTC | CASSLRLALNGQFF
TRBJ2-3 | few | TRBV11-2 | . | TGTGCCAGCAGCTTCACGACTGCGGGAACGGCAGATACGCAGTATTTT | CASSFTTAGTADTQYF
TRBJ1-2 | few | TRBV20-1 | . | TGCAGTGCTAGGCCGCCGACAGGAGGATTGACGATTGGCTACACCTTC | CSARPPTGGLTIGYTF
TRBJ2-7 | . | TRBV4-3 | TRBD2 | TGCGCCAGCAGCCCAGGACTAGCCCATCGTCGCTACAATGAGCAGTACTTC | CASSPGLAHRRYNEQYF
TRBJ1-2 | many | TRBV18 | . | TGTGCCAGCTCACCACGGGCCAGTATAAGCTATGGCTACACCTTC | CASSPRASISYGYTF
TRBJ2-7 | many | TRBV10-3 | TRBD1 | TGTGCCACCAGAACCCGGGACAGGGAAGTTTACGAGCAGTACTTC | CATRTRDREVYEQYF
TRBJ2-3 | . | TRBV20-1 | TRBD2 | TGCAGTGCTCCCGACACTAGCGGGAGTTGGACAGATACGCAGTATTTT | CSAPDTSGSWTDTQYF
TRBJ1-4 | many | TRBV28 | . | TGTGCCAGCAATTACAGGGACCGTAATGAAAAACTGTTTTTT | CASNYRDRNEKLFF
TRBJ2-1 | many | TRBV12-3/TRBV12-4 | TRBD2 | TGTGCCAGCAGCCCCCTAGCGGGCCGGTACAATGAGCAGTTCTTC | CASSPLAGRYNEQFF
TRBJ2-3 | . | TRBV7-9 | TRBD2 | TGTGCCAGCAGTTGGGGCTCTAGCGGATCTAGCACAGATACGCAGTATTTT | CASSWGSSGSSTDTQYF
TRBJ2-3 | many | TRBV27 | . | TGTGCCAGCAGGGGGGCTAGCACAGATACGCAGTATTTT | CASRGASTDTQYF
TRBJ2-3 | many | TRBV6-1 | TRBD2 | TGTGCCAGCACCTGGGTGGACAGCGGGAGTTCGGATACGCAGTATTTT | CASTWVDSGSSDTQYF
TRBJ2-1 | many | TRBV29-1 | TRBD1 | TGCAGCGCAGCGGACAGGGGGAAAGCATATGAGCAGTTCTTC | CSAADRGKAYEQFF
TRBJ2-7 | many | TRBV18 | . | TGTGCCAGCTCGCCCCGAGAACTAGATGTGGGCGAGCAGTACTTC | CASSPRELDVGEQYF
TRBJ2-1 | many | TRBV20-1 | TRBD2 | TGCAGTGCTAGGGGGACTAGCGGGCCAAATGAGCAGTTCTTC | CSARGTSGPNEQFF
TRBJ2-7 | many | TRBV28 | . | TGTGCCAGCAGCTACAGGGACGAGCAGTACTTC | CASSYRDEQYF
TRBJ2-3 | . | TRBV28 | . | TGTGCCAGCAGTTTAACTAGCTGGGACACAGATACGCAGTATTTT | CASSLTSWDTDTQYF
TRBJ2-3 | . | TRBV6-1 | . | TGTGCCAGCAGCCGCGCTTCAGATACGCAGTATTTT | CASSRASDTQYF
TRBJ1-2 | many | TRBV7-9 | . | TGTGCCAGCAGCTTGGCCGGGGGCGGCGGCTATGGCTACACCTTC | CASSLAGGGGYGYTF
TRBJ2-5 | many | TRBV28 | TRBD2 | TGTGCCAGCAGCCGTCCGGGACTAGCGGGTCAAGAGACCCAGTACTTC | CASSRPGLAGQETQYF
TRBJ2-1 | . | TRBV29-1 | . | TGCAGCGTTGAAGTCCAGGGGGGGCGGACGAATGAGCAGTTCTTC | CSVEVQGGRTNEQFF
TRBJ2-7 | many | TRBV7-2 | TRBD1 | TGTGCCAGCAGCTTCGGGACAGAATACTACGAGCAGTACTTC | CASSFGTEYYEQYF
TRBJ2-7 | . | TRBV6-2/TRBV6-3 | TRBD1 | TGTGCCAGCAGGGACAGGAATTCCTACGAGCAGTACTTC | CASRDRNSYEQYF
TRBJ2-5 | many | TRBV9 | TRBD2 | TGTGCCAGCAGCCCCTTATCGGGGGAGGGCCGTATTGAGACCCAGTACTTC | CASSPLSGEGRIETQYF
TRBJ2-7 | many | TRBV12-3/TRBV12-4 | TRBD2 | TGTGCCAGCAGTTTAATGGCTAGCGGGAGTTTAGGCTCCTACGAGCAGTACTTC | CASSLMASGSLGSYEQYF